This TCR beta chain was found in a study of blood T cell repertoires in COVID-19. Background on the study: Donors in the United States, Italy and Spain gave samples during acute or convalescent COVID-19.

The V gene's germline CDR1 is SEHNR and CDR2 FQNEAQ (reference sequence). Deletions cut 3 bases from V and 7 bases from J, with 13 bases between. CDR3 length: 13 residues. In the original analysis: Scientists estimated how many nucleated cells there were by amplifying reference gene primers. Generated by immunoSEQ multiplex PCR, the TCRdb table keeps only in-frame clones and is missing some. The D gene and trimming were derived from the DNA, and the V and J assignments and clone size from that table. The sample has around 250,000 clones, 83% seen once. The receptor was derived from a man aged 55-75 years who had recovered from COVID-19. The specimen was peripheral blood. The rearrangement joins TRBV7-9 to TRBJ2-7, with a weak D call TRBD2 (6 bases). The CDR3 nucleotides read TGTGCCAGCAGCTTTTCGCGGGGAGATGAGCAGTACTTC. This gives the protein CASSFSRGDEQYF.